This record concerns one T cell receptor (beta chain) sequence. Germline V gene sequence: CDR1 MRHNA, CDR2 SNTAGT. Trimming shortened V by 0 bases and J by 8 bases, and 13 bases separated the two germline ends. The CDR3 totals 14 residues. Clones were read by immunoSEQ multiplex PCR, and TCRdb kept only the in-frame ones, dropping some. The sample lists more than 200,000 clones, around 84% occurring once. The sample belongs to a study of blood T cell repertoires in COVID-19. Whole-study context: Acute and convalescent COVID-19 specimens originated in the United States, Italy and Spain.

Participant age was about 18 to 89 years, and participants resided in 25 or so US areas. Sequencing was carried out using PBMCs or T cells enriched from blood (not recorded which). This chain connects TRBV6-4 to TRBJ1-2, with a weak D call TRBD1 (5 bases). This clonotype was sampled from a man aged 35 to 55 who had recovered from COVID-19. CDR3 region: CASSDSSGAGGYTF. The DNA for the CDR3 is TGTGCCAGCAGTGACTCGAGTGGGGCGGGAGGCTACACCTTC.